This T cell receptor (beta chain) derives from a study of T-cell memory formation after mild COVID-19. About the study: Largely, TCR clusters stayed within a single donor.

This clonotype has more than one count but fewer than ten. What it binds is not known. TCRdb re-derived calls from the 5' RACE reads in MiXCR, one entry per CDR3 protein. The sample has about 240,000 distinct CDR3 sequences; around 10% are singletons. Study results and limitations: The study found balanced CD4/CD8 in clones contracting day 15 to 85 and a CD4+ lean in later expanders. CM and EM subsets held most contracting CD4+ clones; EMRA held CD8+ ones.

The origin of this receptor is a man aged 18-30 years who had mild COVID-19 (a few samples of this study predate the infection). Cell type and time point are not known. The sequencing input was PBMCs or a T cell subset sorted from them (not recorded which).

CDR3 residues: CASSGEGVKAFF. The CDR3 DNA reads as TGTGCCAGCAGCGGGGAGGGGGTAAAGGCTTTCTTT. V is TRBV5-5 and J is TRBJ1-1; perhaps TRBD1 as D (6 bases). This CDR3 contains 12 residues. V was cut by 4 bases and J by 11 bases, with 15 bases left in between. In germline, CDR1 is SGHKS, CDR2 YYEKEE (reference sequence).